A single sample is the source of the 6 T cell receptor beta chains below, sequenced in a study of monozygotic twins with inflammatory bowel disease. TCRdb re-called the 5' RACE reads; one entry per CDR3 protein, DNA not given. This repertoire comprises 200,000 to 250,000 distinct CDR3 sequences; its ten largest clones make up 7.5% to 9.5%. Sequenced input: blood. The receptor source for this set is a human donor with ulcerative colitis or Crohn's disease, or a healthy co-twin of an affected twin (not recorded which).

CDR3 region: CSAAGTGPRSDTEAFF. This chain joins TRBV20-1 and TRBJ1-1; TCRdb names TRBD1, which stays unverified in the absence of DNA. Germline CDR1 DFQATT, CDR2 SNEGSKA (reference sequence). This CDR3 region has 16 residues.

The CDR3 reads CASSLGARGNTIYF. The rearrangement uses TRBV5-4 and TRBJ1-3; the TCRdb call, TRBD1, lacks DNA for checking. CDR3 length: 14 amino acids. The germline V gene has CDR1 SGHNT and CDR2 YYREEE (reference sequence). The whole variable domain, filled in from reference TRBV5-4 and TRBJ1-3, reads ETGVTQSPTHLIKTRGQQVTLRCSSQSGHNTVSWYQQALGQGPQFIFQYYREEENGRGNFPPRFSGLQFPNYSSELNVNALELDDSALYLCASSLGARGNTIYFGEGSWLTVV.

V and J are TRBV29-1 and TRBJ1-1; TCRdb selects TRBD1, and the lack of DNA leaves this call unchecked. The length of the CDR3 is 13 residues. The V gene's germline CDR1 is SQVTM and CDR2 ANQGSEA. Here the CDR3 reads CSVEGGINTEAFF.

The gene calls are TRBV29-1 and TRBJ2-5; the D call of TRBD1 rests on TCRdb alone, since no DNA is present to check it. This CDR3 is built from 17 residues. Germline V lookup: CDR1 SQVTM, CDR2 ANQGSEA. The CDR3 here is CSVDGKRTGLAQETQYF.

This chain connects TRBV3-1 to TRBJ2-6. The CDR3 length is 14 residues. Germline assignment: CDR1 LGHDT and CDR2 YNNKEL (reference sequence). The CDR3 is CASSAASGANVLTF.

CDR3 in amino acids: CAGGTRRDVNTDTQYF. The V call is TRBV2, the J call TRBJ2-3; TCRdb selects TRBD2, and the lack of DNA leaves this call unchecked. From germline, CDR1 is SNHLY and CDR2 FYNNEI. The CDR3 length is 16 residues.